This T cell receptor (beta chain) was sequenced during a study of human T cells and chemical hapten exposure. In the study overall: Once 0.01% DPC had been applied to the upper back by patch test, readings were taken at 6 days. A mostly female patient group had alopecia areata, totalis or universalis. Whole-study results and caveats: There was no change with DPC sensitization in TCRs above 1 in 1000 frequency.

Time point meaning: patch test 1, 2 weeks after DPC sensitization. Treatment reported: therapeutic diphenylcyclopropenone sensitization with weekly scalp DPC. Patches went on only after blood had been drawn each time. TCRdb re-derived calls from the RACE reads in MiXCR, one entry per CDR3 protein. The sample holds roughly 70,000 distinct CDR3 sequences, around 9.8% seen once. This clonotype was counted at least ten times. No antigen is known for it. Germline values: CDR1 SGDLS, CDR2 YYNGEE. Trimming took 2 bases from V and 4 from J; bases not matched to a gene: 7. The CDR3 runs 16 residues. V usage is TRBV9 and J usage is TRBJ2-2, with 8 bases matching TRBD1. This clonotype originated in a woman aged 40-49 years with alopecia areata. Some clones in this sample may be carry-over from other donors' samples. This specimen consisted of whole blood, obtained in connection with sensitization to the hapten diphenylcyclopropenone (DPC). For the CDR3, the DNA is TGTGCCAGCAGCGTTTCTGCAGGGGGCAGCACCGGGGAGCTGTTTTTT. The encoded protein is CASSVSAGGSTGELFF. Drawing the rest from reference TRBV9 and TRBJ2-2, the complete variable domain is DSGVTQTPKHLITATGQRVTLRCSPRSGDLSVYWYQQSLDQGLQFLIQYYNGEERAKGNILERFSAQQFPDLHSELNLSSLELGDSALYFCASSVSAGGSTGELFFGEGSRLTVL.